This TCR beta chain is drawn from a study of monozygotic twins with inflammatory bowel disease. TCRdb re-called the 5' RACE reads; every CDR3 protein appears as one record, without DNA. The table for this sample gives about 160,000 distinct CDR3 sequences. Germline V gene data show CDR1 as MNHEY and CDR2 as SVGAGI. This CDR3 is 14 amino acids long. The TCR was taken from a human donor with ulcerative colitis or Crohn's disease, or a healthy co-twin of an affected twin (not recorded which). Sequencing used blood. The gene calls are TRBV6-5 and TRBJ1-1. The CDR3 protein is CASSYGPGGTEAFF.